The 8 T cell receptor beta chains listed next were all sequenced from one sample in a study of T-cell memory formation after mild COVID-19 (dated by TCRdb to about 2021). The library relied on 5' RACE. The instrument was an Illumina NovaSeq 6000. TCRdb applied fastp at Q25 and MiXCR to the public reads, then kept only in-frame beta chains. Rows with a matching CDR3 protein are joined into one entry that keeps the most common DNA and genes. Across this sample there are around 410,000 distinct CDR3 sequences, with 20% to 30% seen only once. The leading ten clones occupy around 13% of the sample. The sequenced sample consisted of PBMCs or a T cell subset sorted from them (not recorded which). The receptors stem from an adult woman who had mild COVID-19 (a few samples of this study predate the infection). The sample titles of this study are shuffled in the database, so cell type and time point are left out; the donor was told from shared clones.

The V and J genes are TRBV2 and TRBJ2-3; the match to TRBD1 covers 9 bases. V gave up 6 bases and J gave up 1 base; unmatched junction bases: 8. Germline loops: CDR1 SNHLY, CDR2 FYNNEI. This CDR3 contains 16 residues. This chain's CDR3 is CASRRDRALRTDTQYF. CDR3 sequence (DNA): TGTGCCAGCAGAAGGGACAGGGCCCTTCGCACAGATACGCAGTATTTT.

This clonotype has only a few counts. This chain joins TRBV11-2 and TRBJ2-3, with TRBD2 identical over 10 bases. The CDR3 loop spans 15 amino acids. The V gene end was trimmed by 5 bases and the J gene end by 8 bases; junction bases not matched to a gene: 10. In germline, CDR1 is SGHAT, CDR2 FQNNGV. The CDR3 loop reads CASSPLAGAGGTQYF. The DNA for the CDR3 is TGTGCCAGCAGCCCGCTAGCGGGGGCCGGAGGTACGCAGTATTTT.

The chain joins TRBV29-1 to TRBJ1-1; D unclear. V shed 0 bases and J shed 6 bases, with 5 bases lying between them. The CDR3 is 11 amino acids. CDR1 and CDR2 from the germline V gene are SQVTM and ANQGSEA. CDR3 nucleotide sequence: TGCAGCGTTGAAGAGGGCCCTGAAGCTTTCTTT. Translated: CSVEEGPEAFF.

The chain joins TRBV15 to TRBJ2-7; 9 bases are a match to TRBD2. V dropped 2 bases and J dropped 3; count of bases not matched to a gene: 5. Germline V CDR1 and CDR2: LNHNV, YYDKDF (reference sequence). This CDR3 contains 15 residues. Here the CDR3 reads CATSRIAGVFYEQYF. CDR3 sequence (DNA): TGTGCCACCAGCAGAATAGCGGGGGTCTTCTACGAGCAGTACTTC.

The chain carries TRBV6-5 and TRBJ2-5; no definite D call. CDR3 length: 10 residues. V was clipped by 8 bases and J by 6 bases, with 7 bases between them. Germline assignment: CDR1 MNHEY and CDR2 SVGAGI. As DNA, the CDR3 is TGTGCCAGCGGCGAGAAGACCCAGTACTTC. Its translation: CASGEKTQYF.

The chain joins TRBV12-3 or TRBV12-4 to TRBJ1-2; weak D call: TRBD1 (5 bases). The ends were cut back, 7 bases at V and 3 bases at J, with 12 bases in the middle. The CDR3 length is 13 residues. CDR3 residues: CASTGGADYGYTF. CDR3 DNA: TGTGCCAGCACCGGGGGAGCTGACTATGGCTACACCTTC.

This sequence joins TRBV28 and TRBJ2-5, with D possibly being TRBD2 (7 bases). Germline assignment: CDR1 MDHEN and CDR2 SYDVKM. This CDR3 contains 14 residues. V lost 2 bases and J lost 9, with 16 bases in between. CDR3 in DNA: TGTGCCAGCAGTTTACGGGGGGCGCAGGTTGCCCAGTACTTC. Translation gives CASSLRGAQVAQYF.

The chain recombines TRBV4-2 with TRBJ2-7; a possible D gene is TRBD1 (6 bases). The V gene lost 4 bases and the J gene lost 3 bases, with 16 bases spanning the gap. The CDR3 totals 15 residues. CDR1 is LGHNA, CDR2 YNFKEQ, per germline. The CDR3 reads CASSRSGTSYYEQYF. DNA for the CDR3: TGTGCCAGCAGCCGATCTGGGACATCCTACTACGAGCAGTACTTC.